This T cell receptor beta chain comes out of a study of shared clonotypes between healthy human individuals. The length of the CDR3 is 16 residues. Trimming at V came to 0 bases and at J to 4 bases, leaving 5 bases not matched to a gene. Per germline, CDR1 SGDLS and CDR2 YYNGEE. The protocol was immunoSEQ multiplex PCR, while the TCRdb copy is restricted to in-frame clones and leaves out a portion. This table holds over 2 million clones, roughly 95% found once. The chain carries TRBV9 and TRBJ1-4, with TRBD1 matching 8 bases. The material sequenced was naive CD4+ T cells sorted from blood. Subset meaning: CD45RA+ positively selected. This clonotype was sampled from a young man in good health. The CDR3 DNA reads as TGTGCCAGCAGCGTAGATTCGGGACAGGTTAATGAAAAACTGTTTTTT. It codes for CASSVDSGQVNEKLFF. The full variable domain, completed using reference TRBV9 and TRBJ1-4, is DSGVTQTPKHLITATGQRVTLRCSPRSGDLSVYWYQQSLDQGLQFLIQYYNGEERAKGNILERFSAQQFPDLHSELNLSSLELGDSALYFCASSVDSGQVNEKLFFGSGTQLSVL.